The 17 T cell receptor beta chains in this list originate from one sample, sequenced in a study of neurological immune-mediated disorders. Each CDR3 protein gets one entry after TCRdb re-called the 5' RACE reads with MiXCR. Of just under 20,000 distinct CDR3 sequences in the sample, around 7.6% are singletons; the top ten hold around 16%. The sample was CD8+ T cells from blood. The receptors originated from a young woman with HTLV-1-associated myelopathy (HAM/TSP).

This clonotype ranks as medium-sized (0.01 to 0.1%). This sequence joins TRBV10-2 and TRBJ1-5, with D possibly being TRBD1 (6 bases). Germline values: CDR1 WSHSY, CDR2 SAAADI. The ends were cut back, 8 bases at V and 6 bases at J, with 8 bases in the middle. This CDR3 is 11 amino acids long. The CDR3 DNA is TGCGCCAGCGGGACAAGTCAGCCCCAGCATTTT. Translated, it gives CASGTSQPQHF.

This clonotype was seen ten or more times. The chain couples TRBV30 to TRBJ1-2; 9 bases match TRBD1. CDR1 and CDR2 from the germline V gene are GTSNPN and SVGIG (reference sequence). The CDR3 length is 12 residues. Trimming removed 5 bases from V and 8 bases from J; junction bases left unmatched: 6. CDR3 region: CAWGTGGYGYTF. Here the CDR3 DNA reads TGTGCCTGGGGCACAGGGGGCTACGGCTACACCTTC.

This clonotype has at least ten counts. CDR3 nucleotide sequence: TGCGCCAGCAGCTCGGCAGAGTGGGGGCGAACAGATACGCAGTATTTT. Its protein product is CASSSAEWGRTDTQYF. The chain carries TRBV5-1 and TRBJ2-3, with TRBD1 as a possible D gene (6 bases). Per germline, CDR1 SGHRS and CDR2 YFSETQ. Trimming left V 3 bases short and J 3 bases short, with 17 bases between. The CDR3 runs to 16 residues. Looking up the rest from reference TRBV5-1 and TRBJ2-3 gives the full variable domain: KAGVTQTPRYLIKTRGQQVTLSCSPISGHRSVSWYQQTPGQGLQFLFEYFSETQRNKGNFPGRFSGRQFSNSRSEMNVSTLELGDSALYLCASSSAEWGRTDTQYFGPGTRLTVL.

This clonotype occurred many times. The CDR3 reads CSARTGRGNQPQHF. CDR3 bases: TGCAGTGCGCGGACAGGGAGGGGCAATCAGCCCCAGCATTTT. The chain links TRBV20-1 to TRBJ1-5; 8 bases line up with TRBD1. CDR1 DFQATT and CDR2 SNEGSKA come from the germline V gene (reference sequence). V gave up 6 bases and J gave up 2 bases; unmatched junction bases: 6. This CDR3 spans 14 amino acids.

This clonotype was observed at least ten times. The chain links TRBV7-9 to TRBJ2-2, with D perhaps TRBD2 (6 bases). Between the trimmed V and J ends, which lost 4 bases and 2 bases, there was a span of 26 bases. The CDR3 is 20 amino acids. Per germline, CDR1 SEHNR and CDR2 FQNEAQ (reference sequence). Written as DNA, the CDR3 is TGTGCCAGCAGCTCCTCCTTTTTTGGAACCGGGACTCCCAACACCGGGGAGCTGTTTTTT. Its protein product is CASSSSFFGTGTPNTGELFF.

Many counts were recorded for this clonotype. The gene calls are TRBV10-3 and TRBJ1-1; the D gene is possibly TRBD1 (5 bases). Germline V gives CDR1 ENHRY, CDR2 SYGVKD. The CDR3 extends over 13 amino acids. Trimming cost V 7 bases and J 6 bases, with 15 bases left between them. The CDR3: CAIMGPGSAEAFF. The CDR3, as DNA: TGTGCCATCATGGGGCCGGGTTCCGCTGAAGCTTTCTTT.

This clonotype has ten or more counts. The V and J genes are TRBV24-1 and TRBJ1-1; D is ambiguous. Germline V CDR1 and CDR2: KGHDR, SFDVKD. The V gene lost 7 bases and the J gene lost 0 bases, with 8 bases spanning the gap. The CDR3 totals 13 residues. CDR3 sequence (DNA): TGTGCCACCAGGCACAGCCTGAACACTGAAGCTTTCTTT. Protein: CATRHSLNTEAFF.

This clonotype qualifies as medium-sized. This chain uses TRBV29-1 with TRBJ2-4; D perhaps matches TRBD2 (5 bases). This CDR3 spans 14 amino acids. The V end was cut by 4 bases, the J end by 3 bases, with 13 bases between. The germline V gene has CDR1 SQVTM and CDR2 ANQGSEA. The CDR3 DNA follows: TGCAGCGTTGTTTCGGGGTCGGACAAAAACATTCAGTACTTC. It encodes CSVVSGSDKNIQYF.

The table lists this clonotype with many counts. V and J are TRBV29-1 and TRBJ1-5; 7 nucleotides agree with TRBD1. Trimming at V came to 4 bases and at J to 4 bases, leaving 4 bases not matched to a gene. The CDR3 loop spans 13 amino acids. Germline CDR1 reads SQVTM; CDR2 reads ANQGSEA. The CDR3 reads CSVAPGGNQPQHF. The CDR3 bases are TGCAGCGTTGCCCCAGGGGGTAATCAGCCCCAGCATTTT. Together with reference TRBV29-1 and TRBJ1-5, the CDR3 gives the full variable domain: SAVISQKPSRDICQRGTSLTIQCQVDSQVTMMFWYRQQPGQSLTLIATANQGSEATYESGFVIDKFPISRPNLTFSTLTVSNMSPEDSSIYLCSVAPGGNQPQHFGDGTRLSIL.

Sample share makes this clonotype medium-sized. This chain uses TRBV5-6 with TRBJ2-1, with a weak D call TRBD1 (5 bases). The CDR3 has 13 amino acids. Trimming shortened V by 4 bases and J by 8 bases, and 13 bases separated the two germline ends. Germline V gene lookup returns CDR1 SGHDT and CDR2 YYEEEE. The CDR3 spells CASSPLQEYEQFF. CDR3 bases: TGTGCCAGCAGCCCCTTACAGGAATATGAGCAGTTCTTC.

Judged by abundance, this clonotype is medium-sized. The CDR3 DNA is TGTGCCAGCAGTTTATCCCAAGCTAATAGCAATCAGCCCCAGCATTTT. It translates to CASSLSQANSNQPQHF. The rearrangement joins TRBV28 to TRBJ1-5; no clear D gene. This CDR3 has 16 amino acids. The V end lost 1 base, the J end lost 0 bases, and 10 bases lay between the germline ends. CDR1 is MDHEN and CDR2 is SYDVKM in the germline V gene.

In its sample, this clonotype was seen many times. CDR3 sequence: CASSTGGAKNIQYF. The DNA for the CDR3 is TGTGCCAGCAGCACCGGGGGGGCCAAAAACATTCAGTACTTC. V is TRBV9 and J is TRBJ2-4; 7 positions match TRBD2. The CDR3 totals 14 residues. Germline trimming cut 4 bases from V and 1 base from J; bases unmatched to any gene: 2. From germline, CDR1 is SGDLS and CDR2 YYNGEE.

This clonotype showed up many times. This rearrangement joins TRBV6-5 to TRBJ2-2, with no clear D. The CDR3 totals 14 residues. CDR1 MNHEY and CDR2 SVGAGI come from the germline V gene. V was trimmed by 4 bases and J by 7 bases, leaving 13 bases between them. The CDR3 protein is CASSSEGIGGELFF. The CDR3 DNA follows: TGTGCCAGCAGTTCCGAAGGGATTGGCGGGGAGCTGTTTTTT.

Notes on this clonotype: At one boundary the junction diverges from the germline segment, which might be a read error. The chain couples TRBV5-1 to TRBJ2-3; the D call may be TRBD1 or TRBD2 (5 bases each). The germline gives CDR1 SGHRS, CDR2 YFSETQ. The CDR3 runs 18 residues. DNA for the CDR3: TGCGCAAGCAGCGGCATTGGGGCATATGGGAGACTCACAGATACGCAGTATTTT. It yields the protein CASSGIGAYGRLTDTQYF.

This clonotype came up many times. The CDR3 loop is CASSVLAGSLDEQYF. The CDR3 DNA follows: TGTGCCAGCAGCGTCCTAGCGGGGTCACTCGACGAGCAGTACTTC. This chain joins TRBV7-2 and TRBJ2-7, with 9 bases matching TRBD2. CDR3 length equals 15 residues. V dropped 5 bases and J dropped 5; count of bases not matched to a gene: 10. Looked up from germline, CDR1 is SGHTA and CDR2 is FQGNSA.

This clonotype was recorded many times. The chain is built from TRBV10-2 and TRBJ2-1; maybe TRBD2 (6 bases). Germline lookup yields CDR1 WSHSY and CDR2 SAAADI. The V end was cut by 6 bases, the J end by 6 bases, with 21 bases between. The CDR3 is 16 amino acids. CDR3 residues: CASRAGREKNFNEQFF. DNA of the CDR3: TGCGCCAGCAGGGCGGGGAGAGAAAAGAATTTCAATGAGCAGTTCTTC.

This clonotype was detected ten times or more. This chain links TRBV6-1 with TRBJ2-7; D is undetermined. CDR1 and CDR2 from the germline V gene are MNHNS and SASEGT. V was shortened by 3 bases and J by 3 bases, with 15 bases between the two germline ends. CDR3 length: 15 amino acids. CDR3 residues: CASSEMESENYEQYF. The CDR3, as DNA: TGTGCCAGCAGTGAGATGGAGTCCGAAAACTACGAGCAGTACTTC.